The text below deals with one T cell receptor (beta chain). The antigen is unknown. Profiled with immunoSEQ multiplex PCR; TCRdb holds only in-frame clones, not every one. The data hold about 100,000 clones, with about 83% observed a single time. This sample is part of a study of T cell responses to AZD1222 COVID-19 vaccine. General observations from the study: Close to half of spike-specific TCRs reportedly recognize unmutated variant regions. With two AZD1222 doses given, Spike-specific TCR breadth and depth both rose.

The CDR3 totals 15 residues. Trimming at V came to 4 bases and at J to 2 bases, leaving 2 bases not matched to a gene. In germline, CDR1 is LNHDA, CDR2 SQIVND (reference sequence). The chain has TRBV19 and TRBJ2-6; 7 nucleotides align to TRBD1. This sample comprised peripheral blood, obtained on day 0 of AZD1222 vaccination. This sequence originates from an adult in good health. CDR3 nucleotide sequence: TGTGCCAGTAGTAGCGACAGGGCTGGGGCCAACGTCCTGACTTTC. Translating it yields CASSSDRAGANVLTF.